The sequence of this T cell receptor beta chain was determined in a study of shared clonotypes between healthy human individuals. It was on ten immunoSEQ deep assay plates that unsorted PBMC DNA was sequenced. Clones were sequenced by immunoSEQ multiplex PCR, and TCRdb holds only the in-frame ones, with some missing. The sample contains about 470,000 clones, more than 75% of which appear only once. For unsorted samples, genomic DNA was extracted from tens of millions of PBMCs. The V and J ends lost 6 bases and 4 bases, in that order; junction bases with no gene match: 6. Germline V lookup: CDR1 LNHDA, CDR2 SQIVND (reference sequence). The CDR3 extends over 15 amino acids.

The gene calls are TRBV19 and TRBJ2-1, with 10 bases identical to TRBD2. The TCR originated in a woman aged 40-49 years in good health. Some clones in this sample may be carry-over from other donors' samples. Sample: PBMCs. CDR3 in DNA: TGTGCCAGTAGCTGGACTAGCGGAGTATACAATGAGCAGTTCTTC. As protein: CASSWTSGVYNEQFF.